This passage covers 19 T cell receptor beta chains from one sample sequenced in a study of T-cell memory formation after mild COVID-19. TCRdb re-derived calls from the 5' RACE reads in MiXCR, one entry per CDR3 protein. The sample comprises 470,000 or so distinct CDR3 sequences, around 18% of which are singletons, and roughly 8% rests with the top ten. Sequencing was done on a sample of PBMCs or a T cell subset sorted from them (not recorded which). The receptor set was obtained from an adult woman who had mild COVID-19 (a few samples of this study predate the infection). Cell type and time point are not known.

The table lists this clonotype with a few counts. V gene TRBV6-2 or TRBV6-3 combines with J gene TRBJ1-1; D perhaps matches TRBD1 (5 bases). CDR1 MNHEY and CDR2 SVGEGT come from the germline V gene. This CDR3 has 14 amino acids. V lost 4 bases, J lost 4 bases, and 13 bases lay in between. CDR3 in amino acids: CASSFRARVTEAFF. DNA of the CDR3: TGTGCCAGCAGTTTCCGGGCCAGGGTCACTGAAGCTTTCTTT.

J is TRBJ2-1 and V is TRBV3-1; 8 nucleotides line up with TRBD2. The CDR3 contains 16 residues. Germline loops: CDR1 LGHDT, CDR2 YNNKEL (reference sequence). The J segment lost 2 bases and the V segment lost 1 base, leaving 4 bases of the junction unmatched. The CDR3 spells CASSQGGGGPYNEQFF. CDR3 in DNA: TGTGCCAGCAGCCAAGGGGGCGGGGGGCCCTACAATGAGCAGTTCTTC.

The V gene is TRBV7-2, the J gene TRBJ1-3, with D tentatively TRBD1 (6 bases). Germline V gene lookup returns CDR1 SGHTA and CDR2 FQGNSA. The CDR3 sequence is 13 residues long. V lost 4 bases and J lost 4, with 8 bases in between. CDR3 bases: TGTGCCAGCAGCTCGGGACACGGAAACACCATATATTTT. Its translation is CASSSGHGNTIYF. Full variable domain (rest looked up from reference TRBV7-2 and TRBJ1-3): GAGVSQSPSNKVTEKGKDVELRCDPISGHTALYWYRQSLGQGLEFLIYFQGNSAPDKSGLPSDRFSAERTGGSVSTLTIQRTQQEDSAVYLCASSSGHGNTIYFGEGSWLTVV.

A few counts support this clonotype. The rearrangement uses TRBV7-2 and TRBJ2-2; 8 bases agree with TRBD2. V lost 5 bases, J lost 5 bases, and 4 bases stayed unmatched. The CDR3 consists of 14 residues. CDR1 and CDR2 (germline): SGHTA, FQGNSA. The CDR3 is CASSRSGATGELFF. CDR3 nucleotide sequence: TGTGCCAGCAGCCGTAGCGGGGCGACCGGGGAGCTGTTTTTT.

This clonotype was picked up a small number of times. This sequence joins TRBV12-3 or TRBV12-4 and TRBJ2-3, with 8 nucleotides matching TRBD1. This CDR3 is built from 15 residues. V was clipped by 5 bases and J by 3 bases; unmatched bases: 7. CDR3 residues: CASSMDRVGTDTQYF. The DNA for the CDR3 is TGTGCCAGCAGTATGGACAGGGTTGGGACAGATACGCAGTATTTT.

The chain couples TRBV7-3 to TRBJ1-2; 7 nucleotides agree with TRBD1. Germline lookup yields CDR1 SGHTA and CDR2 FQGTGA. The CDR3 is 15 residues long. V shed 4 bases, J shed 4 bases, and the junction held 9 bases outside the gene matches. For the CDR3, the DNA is TGTGCCAGCAGCTCGGACTCGACAGGGAGCTATGGCTACACCTTC. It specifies CASSSDSTGSYGYTF. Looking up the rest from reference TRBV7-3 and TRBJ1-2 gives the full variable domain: GAGVSQTPSNKVTEKGKYVELRCDPISGHTALYWYRQSLGQGPEFLIYFQGTGAADDSGLPNDRFFAVRPEGSVSTLKIQRTERGDSAVYLCASSSDSTGSYGYTFGSGTRLTVV.

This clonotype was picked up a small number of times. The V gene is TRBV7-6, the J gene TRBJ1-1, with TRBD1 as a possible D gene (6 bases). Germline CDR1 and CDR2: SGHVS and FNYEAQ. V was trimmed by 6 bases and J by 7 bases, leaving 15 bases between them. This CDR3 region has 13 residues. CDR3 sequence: CASRPGVLGEAFF. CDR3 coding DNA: TGTGCCAGCAGACCAGGGGTCTTAGGTGAAGCTTTCTTT.

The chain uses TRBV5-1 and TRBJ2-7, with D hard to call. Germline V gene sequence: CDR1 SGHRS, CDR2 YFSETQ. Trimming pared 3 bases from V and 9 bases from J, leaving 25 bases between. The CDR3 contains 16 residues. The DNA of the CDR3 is TGCGCCAGCAGCTACCCCAGTAGATTCACCGGCAACGCGCAGTACTTC. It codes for CASSYPSRFTGNAQYF.

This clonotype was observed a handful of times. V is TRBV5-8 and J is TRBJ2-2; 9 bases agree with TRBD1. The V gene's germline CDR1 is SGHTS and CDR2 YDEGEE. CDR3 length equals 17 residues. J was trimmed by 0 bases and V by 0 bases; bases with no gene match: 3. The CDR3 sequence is CASSLGGTGTNTGELFF. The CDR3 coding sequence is TGTGCCAGCAGCTTGGGCGGGACAGGGACGAACACCGGGGAGCTGTTTTTT. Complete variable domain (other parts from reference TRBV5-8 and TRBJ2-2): EAGVTQSPTHLIKTRGQQATLRCSPISGHTSVYWYQQALGLGLQFLLWYDEGEERNRGNFPPRFSGRQFPNYSSELNVNALELEDSALYLCASSLGGTGTNTGELFFGEGSRLTVL.

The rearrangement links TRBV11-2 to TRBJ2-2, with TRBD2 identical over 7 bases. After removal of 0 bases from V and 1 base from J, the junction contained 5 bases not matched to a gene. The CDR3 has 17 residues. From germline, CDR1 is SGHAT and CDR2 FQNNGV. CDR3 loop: CASSLEGQRGNTGELFF. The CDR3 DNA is TGTGCCAGCAGCTTAGAAGGGCAGCGGGGGAACACCGGGGAGCTGTTTTTT.

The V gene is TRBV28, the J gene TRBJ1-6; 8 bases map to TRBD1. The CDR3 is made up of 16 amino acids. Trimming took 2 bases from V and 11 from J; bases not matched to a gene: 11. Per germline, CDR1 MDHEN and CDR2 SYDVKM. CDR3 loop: CASSLTGAGGITPLHF. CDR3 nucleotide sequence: TGTGCCAGCAGTTTAACCGGCGCAGGGGGCATAACACCCCTCCACTTT.

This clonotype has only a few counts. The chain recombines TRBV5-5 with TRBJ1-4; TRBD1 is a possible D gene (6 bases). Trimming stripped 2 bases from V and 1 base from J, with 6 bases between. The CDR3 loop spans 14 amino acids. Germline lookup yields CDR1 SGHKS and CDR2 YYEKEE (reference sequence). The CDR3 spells CASSFRGTNEKLFF. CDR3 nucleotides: TGTGCCAGCAGCTTCAGGGGAACTAATGAAAAACTGTTTTTT. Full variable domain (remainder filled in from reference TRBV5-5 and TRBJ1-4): DAGVTQSPTHLIKTRGQQVTLRCSPISGHKSVSWYQQVLGQGPQFIFQYYEKEERGRGNFPDRFSARQFPNYSSELNVNALLLGDSALYLCASSFRGTNEKLFFGSGTQLSVL.

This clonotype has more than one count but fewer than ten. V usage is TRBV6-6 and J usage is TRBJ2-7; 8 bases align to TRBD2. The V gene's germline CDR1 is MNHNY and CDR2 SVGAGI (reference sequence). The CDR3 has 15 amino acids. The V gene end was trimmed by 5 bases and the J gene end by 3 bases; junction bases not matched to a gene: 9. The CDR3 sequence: CASSGTSGRDYEQYF. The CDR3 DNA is TGTGCCAGCAGTGGTACTAGCGGACGTGACTACGAGCAGTACTTC.

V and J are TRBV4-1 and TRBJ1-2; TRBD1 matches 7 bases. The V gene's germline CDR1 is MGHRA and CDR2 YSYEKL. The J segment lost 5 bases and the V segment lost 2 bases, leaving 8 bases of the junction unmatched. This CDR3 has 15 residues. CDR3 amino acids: CASSQTAGTAYGYTF. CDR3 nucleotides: TGCGCCAGCAGCCAAACGGCCGGGACAGCGTATGGCTACACCTTC.

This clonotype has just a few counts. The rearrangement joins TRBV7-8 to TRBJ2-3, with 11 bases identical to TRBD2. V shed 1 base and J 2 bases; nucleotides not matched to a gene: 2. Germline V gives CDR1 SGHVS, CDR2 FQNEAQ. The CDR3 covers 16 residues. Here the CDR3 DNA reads TGTGCCAGCAGCTTAGAACTAGCGGGAGACACAGATACGCAGTATTTT. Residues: CASSLELAGDTDTQYF.

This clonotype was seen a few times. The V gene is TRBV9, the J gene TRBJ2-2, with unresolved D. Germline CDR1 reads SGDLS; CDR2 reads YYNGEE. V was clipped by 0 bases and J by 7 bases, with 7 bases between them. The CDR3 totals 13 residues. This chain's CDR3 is CASSVGGFGELFF. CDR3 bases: TGTGCCAGCAGCGTAGGAGGATTCGGGGAGCTGTTTTTT.

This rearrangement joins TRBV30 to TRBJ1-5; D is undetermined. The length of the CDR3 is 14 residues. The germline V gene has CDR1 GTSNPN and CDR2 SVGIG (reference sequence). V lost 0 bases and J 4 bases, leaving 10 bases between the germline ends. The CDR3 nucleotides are TGTGCCTGGAGTGTACAACAGTTTAATCAGCCCCAGCATTTT. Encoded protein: CAWSVQQFNQPQHF.

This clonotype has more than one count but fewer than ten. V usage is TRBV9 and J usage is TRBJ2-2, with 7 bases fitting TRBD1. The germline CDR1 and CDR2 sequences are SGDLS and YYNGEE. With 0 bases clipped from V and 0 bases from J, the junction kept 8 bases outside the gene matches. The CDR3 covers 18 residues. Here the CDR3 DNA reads TGTGCCAGCAGCGTAGCTGTAGCAGGGGGACCGAACACCGGGGAGCTGTTTTTT. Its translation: CASSVAVAGGPNTGELFF.

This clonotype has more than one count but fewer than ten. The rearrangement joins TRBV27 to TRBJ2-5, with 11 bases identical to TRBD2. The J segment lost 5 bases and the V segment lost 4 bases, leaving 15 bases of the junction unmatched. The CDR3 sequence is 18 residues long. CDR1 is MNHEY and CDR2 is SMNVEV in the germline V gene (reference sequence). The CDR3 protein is CASSSLLAGGPPKETQYF. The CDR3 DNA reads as TGTGCCAGCAGTTCCCTTCTAGCGGGAGGCCCACCGAAGGAGACCCAGTACTTC.